This TCR beta chain was captured in a study of regulatory T cells in long-lasting Graves disease. General study findings and limits: The persistent group shared about 2,500 public clonotypes, more than the approximately 1,000 shared by new patients.

iRepertoire HTBI primers and Arm-PCR of CDR3 regions built TCR beta libraries. TCRdb fed the multiplex PCR reads into MiXCR, producing one record per CDR3 protein. This sample has approximately 560,000 distinct CDR3 sequences; about 16% occur once, and the top ten carry around 11%. The time point: newly diagnosed GD, antithyroid drugs for less than 3 months. RNA from PBMCs was the source of the TCR library. The CDR3 runs to 16 residues. Trimming at V came to 3 bases and at J to 2 bases, leaving 7 bases not matched to a gene. Germline loops: CDR1 DFQATT, CDR2 SNEGSKA (reference sequence). This clonotype occurred a few times. Its specificity is unknown. The sample was also reused in another study, on T cells in Graves' hyperthyroidism and ophthalmopathy. This second study says: A model of 13 V-J features distinguished ophthalmopathy from stable hyperthyroidism.

The material was peripheral blood mononuclear cells (PBMCs), obtained at new diagnosis, from a patient treated with antithyroid drugs. The genes are TRBV20-1 and TRBJ1-5; 10 nucleotides align to TRBD1. This clonotype was sampled from a man aged 18 to 35 with Graves disease. The CDR3 DNA reads TGCAGTGCTAGGGGACAGGGGAATACAGGCAATCAGCCCCAGCATTTT. Translating gives CSARGQGNTGNQPQHF.